Listed here are 17 T cell receptor beta chains from one sample, sequenced in a study of identical twins. TCRdb reanalysed the 5' RACE reads using MiXCR and keeps one entry per CDR3 protein. The data show some 500,000 distinct CDR3 sequences, with roughly an eighth seen just once and around 0.98% held by the top ten. These data are also associated with another study on yellow fever vaccine responses in identical twins.

The source material was CD4+ T cells sorted from blood. These receptors came from a woman in her late teens or twenties in good health.

The chain combines TRBV4-2 with TRBJ1-2; 8 bases match TRBD1. V shed 2 bases, J shed 8 bases, and the junction held 4 bases outside the gene matches. The CDR3 is 13 amino acids. Per the germline V gene, CDR1 is LGHNA and CDR2 is YNFKEQ. CDR3 bases: TGTGCCAGCAGCCAACAGGGGGCAGGGGGCTACACCTTC. Protein: CASSQQGAGGYTF.

Ten or more counts support this clonotype. The chain couples TRBV7-9 to TRBJ2-2, with D unresolved. The CDR3 is made up of 14 amino acids. The germline V gene has CDR1 SEHNR and CDR2 FQNEAQ (reference sequence). The germline V and J ends were trimmed by 1 base and 3 bases, with 6 bases remaining between them. The CDR3 DNA sequence: TGTGCCAGCAGCTTAGTCCGGTACACCGGGGAGCTGTTTTTT. Translation gives CASSLVRYTGELFF.

V usage is TRBV7-9 and J usage is TRBJ2-1, with a possible D match to TRBD1 (6 bases). Trimming cost V 4 bases and J 0 bases, with 13 bases left between them. This CDR3 contains 16 residues. Germline values: CDR1 SEHNR, CDR2 FQNEAQ (reference sequence). For the CDR3, the DNA is TGTGCCAGCAGCTCAGGACAGACGAGCTCCTACAATGAGCAGTTCTTC. This encodes CASSSGQTSSYNEQFF.

In its sample, this clonotype was seen a few times. This sequence joins TRBV6-5 and TRBJ2-2; D is uncertain. The germline gives CDR1 MNHEY, CDR2 SVGAGI. Deletions cut 5 bases from V and 5 bases from J, with 12 bases between. This CDR3 is built from 14 residues. CDR3 DNA: TGTGCCAGCAGTCACCTCCCACGGACCGGGGAGCTGTTTTTT. It is translated as CASSHLPRTGELFF.

The rearrangement uses TRBV4-2 and TRBJ2-5, with D tentatively TRBD2 (7 bases). The CDR3 consists of 17 residues. V lost 1 base, J lost 5 bases, and 20 bases lay in between. Per germline, CDR1 LGHNA and CDR2 YNFKEQ. The CDR3 sequence is CASSQGTGRGARETQYF. CDR3 in DNA: TGTGCCAGCAGCCAAGGCACCGGTCGGGGGGCTAGGGAGACCCAGTACTTC.

The rearrangement joins TRBV29-1 to TRBJ2-3, with D perhaps TRBD2 (7 bases). The germline V gene encodes CDR1 SQVTM and CDR2 ANQGSEA. With 2 bases removed from V and 2 bases from J, the gap between germline ends came to 17 bases. The length of the CDR3 is 16 residues. The CDR3 nucleotides are TGCAGCGTTGAAAGGAGGGGGGGGTCTTCCACAGATACGCAGTATTTT. This translates into CSVERRGGSSTDTQYF.

This clonotype showed up just once. This chain connects TRBV20-1 to TRBJ2-3; 8 positions match TRBD2. The V segment lost 6 bases and the J segment 5 bases; nucleotides outside the gene matches: 7. The germline V gene has CDR1 DFQATT and CDR2 SNEGSKA (reference sequence). The CDR3 extends over 13 amino acids. CDR3 DNA: TGCAGTGCCGATAGCGGGGCCGGAGATACGCAGTATTTT. Translation: CSADSGAGDTQYF.

This clonotype was counted only a few times. Relative to the germline gene, one junction end is altered; a read error may explain this. V gene TRBV7-7 combines with J gene TRBJ2-5, with TRBD2 matching over 9 bases. CDR3 length equals 16 residues. Germline lookup yields CDR1 SSHAT and CDR2 FNYEAQ (reference sequence). The CDR3 region is CASSTTSGLEGETQYF. The CDR3 DNA follows: TGTGCTAGCAGCACAACTAGCGGGTTAGAGGGAGAGACCCAGTACTTC.

This chain joins TRBV5-1 and TRBJ1-5; D is unclear. Germline V gene data show CDR1 as SGHRS and CDR2 as YFSETQ. This CDR3 is built from 16 residues. V dropped 1 base and J dropped 5 bases, with 16 bases sitting between them. The CDR3 region has the DNA TGCGCCAGCAGCTTGTTGGGCCGGTCGGTACATCAGCCCCAGCATTTT. Translating gives CASSLLGRSVHQPQHF.

The rearrangement links TRBV6-5 to TRBJ2-7; no definite D call. CDR3 size: 16 residues. Germline V CDR1 and CDR2: MNHEY, SVGAGI. V lost 2 bases and J lost 2, with 16 bases in between. The CDR3 reads CASSYVSGRNPYEQYF. DNA of the CDR3: TGTGCCAGCAGTTACGTTTCCGGACGGAACCCCTACGAGCAGTACTTC.

This clonotype was recorded a few times. This rearrangement joins TRBV5-1 to TRBJ1-4, with D tentatively TRBD1 (6 bases). The CDR3 covers 14 residues. Germline CDR1 is SGHRS and CDR2 is YFSETQ. Between the trimmed V and J ends, which lost 3 bases and 7 bases, there was a span of 13 bases. The CDR3 region has the DNA TGCGCCAGCAGCTCCCCGGGGGCTGCTGAAAAACTGTTTTTT. Protein: CASSSPGAAEKLFF.

This clonotype was seen a handful of times. The chain links TRBV7-3 to TRBJ2-4; 14 bases map to TRBD2. The germline gives CDR1 SGHTA, CDR2 FQGTGA. The length of the CDR3 is 18 residues. With 5 bases clipped from V and 0 bases from J, the junction kept 6 bases outside the gene matches. CDR3 amino acids: CASSPGTSGGLAKNIQYF. CDR3 DNA: TGTGCCAGCAGCCCCGGGACTAGCGGGGGTCTAGCCAAAAACATTCAGTACTTC.

The chain combines TRBV13 with TRBJ2-3; D is uncertain. The DNA end is more similar to TRBJ1-5, so the J call may be wrong. Germline V lookup: CDR1 PRHDT, CDR2 FYEKMQ (reference sequence). This CDR3 region has 13 residues. The CDR3 region has the DNA TGTGCCAGCAGCTTTCTCAATACCGATACGCAGCATTTT. Its translation: CASSFLNTDTQHF.

This clonotype was recorded at least ten times. This CDR3 is CASSLASGGDQPQHF. CDR3 nucleotide sequence: TGTGCCAGCAGTTTAGCTTCAGGGGGCGATCAGCCCCAGCATTTT. The gene calls are TRBV12-3 or TRBV12-4 and TRBJ1-5, with 8 bases aligning to TRBD1. Trimming at V came to 0 bases and at J to 5 bases, leaving 3 bases not matched to a gene. The CDR3 length is 15 residues.

The genes are TRBV3-1 and TRBJ2-5, with D hard to call. This CDR3 spans 15 amino acids. The V gene lost 2 bases and the J gene lost 4 bases, with 14 bases spanning the gap. The V gene's germline CDR1 is LGHDT and CDR2 YNNKEL (reference sequence). The CDR3 spells CASSQFDSRVETQYF. CDR3 bases: TGTGCCAGCAGCCAATTCGACTCACGGGTAGAGACCCAGTACTTC.

The genes are TRBV5-1 and TRBJ1-2, with 7 bases lining up with TRBD1. From germline, CDR1 is SGHRS and CDR2 YFSETQ. Germline trimming cut 4 bases from V and 6 bases from J; bases unmatched to any gene: 6. The CDR3 runs 13 residues. The CDR3 here is CASSPGTDHGYTF. In DNA, the CDR3 is TGCGCCAGCAGCCCAGGGACAGATCATGGCTACACCTTC.

This clonotype has only a few counts. J is TRBJ1-6 and V is TRBV20-1; no reliable D call. The CDR3 covers 15 residues. With 3 bases removed from V and 4 bases from J, the gap between germline ends came to 13 bases. Germline V CDR1 and CDR2: DFQATT, SNEGSKA (reference sequence). The CDR3 coding sequence is TGCAGTGCTAGCCGGGTCCGGGGTTATAATTCACCCCTCCACTTT. Protein: CSASRVRGYNSPLHF.